The 16 T cell receptor beta chains listed next were all sequenced from one sample in a study of vaccination effects on CD4 cells after COVID-19. Only in-frame clones appear in the TCRdb table, and some are missing; sequencing was by immunoSEQ multiplex PCR. The table records 30,000 to 45,000 clones, almost 85% of them present only once. Sequencing in the ViraFEST assay came after antigen-specific CD4+ T cells had been expanded with viral peptide pools, which were used to stimulate PBMC. Subsequent to roughly 9 days of culture, CD4+ T cells were isolated. Participants were vaccinated with two doses of either the BNT162b2 or mRNA-1273 vaccine. These receptors have no known antigen. The sequencing used CD4+ T cells from PBMCs cultured with HCoV-NL63 spike peptides, collected after COVID-19 vaccination. These TCRs come from a human donor who received a COVID-19 vaccine. Some clones in this sample may be carry-over from other donors' samples.

The sample holds one count of this clone. The chain couples TRBV4-1 to TRBJ1-1, with D perhaps TRBD1 (6 bases). The germline gives CDR1 MGHRA, CDR2 YSYEKL. This CDR3 comprises 13 residues. The V and J ends lost 0 bases and 7 bases respectively, with 9 bases between them. In nucleotides, the CDR3 is TGCGCCAGCAGCCAAGAGGGGGCAGGTGAAGCTTTCTTT. Amino acids: CASSQEGAGEAFF.

The CDR3 DNA is TGTGCCTGGAGTGTAGCCGGGGATACGCAGTATTTT. It is translated as CAWSVAGDTQYF. V and J are TRBV30 and TRBJ2-3; D call uncertain. V was pared by 0 bases and J by 6 bases, with 7 bases between. This CDR3 region has 12 residues. Per germline, CDR1 GTSNPN and CDR2 SVGIG (reference sequence).

This clone was counted a few times. V and J are TRBV7-3 and TRBJ2-1; a weak D match, TRBD1 (5 bases). V was shortened by 1 base and J by 5 bases, with 21 bases between the two germline ends. CDR1 and CDR2 from the germline V gene are SGHTA and FQGTGA. The CDR3 extends over 18 amino acids. CDR3 DNA sequence: TGTGCCAGCAGCTTAATATCAGGGATCTTAGGACAAGACAATGAGCAGTTCTTC. It codes for CASSLISGILGQDNEQFF.

This chain connects TRBV15 to TRBJ2-7; D is unclear. The V end lost 0 bases, the J end lost 0 bases, and 12 bases lay between the germline ends. There are 16 residues in the CDR3. Germline CDR1 LNHNV, CDR2 YYDKDF (reference sequence). The CDR3 sequence is CATSRDGRTFSYEQYV. For the CDR3, the DNA is TGTGCCACCAGCAGAGATGGGCGTACCTTCTCCTACGAGCAGTACGTC.

The chain carries TRBV7-8 and TRBJ2-2, with D uncertain. The CDR3 length is 15 residues. The V end was cut by 3 bases, the J end by 2 bases, with 10 bases between. CDR1 and CDR2 from the germline V gene are SGHVS and FQNEAQ. CDR3 DNA sequence: TGTGCCAGCAGCTTCCAGGCTATTAACACCGGGGAGCTGTTTTTT. Amino acid sequence: CASSFQAINTGELFF.

The J gene is TRBJ1-1, the V gene TRBV23-1; tentative D call: TRBD1 (6 bases). TRBV23-1 is given ORF status, its function remaining uncertain. Between the trimmed V and J ends, which lost 2 bases and 4 bases, there was a span of 8 bases. There are 13 residues in the CDR3. The CDR3 reads CASSQNRVTEAFF. CDR3 coding DNA: TGCGCCAGCAGTCAAAACAGGGTCACTGAAGCTTTCTTT.

This chain links TRBV24-1 with TRBJ1-5; 11 bases match TRBD1. Germline CDR1 reads KGHDR; CDR2 reads SFDVKD. CDR3 size: 16 residues. The trim removed 3 bases at V and 6 bases at J, leaving 6 bases unmatched. The CDR3 sequence is CATSDAGTGGAQPQHF. CDR3 sequence (DNA): TGTGCCACCAGTGATGCCGGGACAGGGGGTGCTCAGCCCCAGCATTTT.

V usage is TRBV6-1 and J usage is TRBJ2-3; tentatively, D is TRBD1 or TRBD2 (6 bases each). Germline CDR1 MNHNS, CDR2 SASEGT. This CDR3 region has 16 residues. V shed 4 bases and J shed 0 bases, with 14 bases lying between them. The DNA for the CDR3 is TGTGCCAGCAGTGCACAGGGACTTCTAAGCACAGATACGCAGTATTTT. This translates into CASSAQGLLSTDTQYF.

This chain links TRBV4-3 with TRBJ1-1; 10 positions match TRBD1. The V gene end was trimmed by 6 bases and the J gene end by 1 base; junction bases not matched to a gene: 5. Germline V gene data show CDR1 as LGHNA and CDR2 as YSLEER. This CDR3 has 15 residues. The DNA of the CDR3 is TGCGCCAGCAGGGGGCGACAGGGGGCGAACACTGAAGCTTTCTTT. This gives the protein CASRGRQGANTEAFF.

This clone was seen a handful of times. This chain uses TRBV5-1 with TRBJ2-5; 12 positions match TRBD2. The trim removed 3 bases at V and 1 base at J, leaving 4 bases unmatched. CDR1 and CDR2 from the germline V gene are SGHRS and YFSETQ. This CDR3 has 16 residues. CDR3 region: CASSSGLAGLQETQYF. The CDR3, as DNA: TGCGCCAGCAGCTCTGGACTAGCGGGGCTCCAAGAGACCCAGTACTTC.

The chain uses TRBV6-5 and TRBJ1-2; a weak D match, TRBD1 (6 bases). V was trimmed by 0 bases and J by 5 bases, leaving 10 bases between them. Germline CDR1 is MNHEY and CDR2 is SVGAGI. The CDR3 contains 14 residues. CDR3 residues: CASSYSRQGYGYTF. DNA for the CDR3: TGTGCCAGCAGTTACTCGAGGCAGGGGTATGGCTACACCTTC.

V gene TRBV6-5 combines with J gene TRBJ1-2, with D perhaps TRBD1 (6 bases). This CDR3 has 14 residues. Trimming left V 10 bases short and J 4 bases short, with 19 bases between. CDR1 MNHEY and CDR2 SVGAGI come from the germline V gene. The CDR3 DNA is TGTGCCACCCGGGGGTACCCAGGGGCCTATGGCTACACCTTC. It specifies CATRGYPGAYGYTF.

The genes are TRBV29-1 and TRBJ1-3; 9 positions agree with TRBD1. This CDR3 is 15 amino acids long. The V segment lost 2 bases and the J segment 4 bases; nucleotides outside the gene matches: 6. Germline CDR1 reads SQVTM; CDR2 reads ANQGSEA. The CDR3 nucleotides are TGCAGCGTTGAAACCGGGACAGGGCTGGGAAACACCATATATTTT. This encodes CSVETGTGLGNTIYF.

This chain connects TRBV28 to TRBJ2-3, with TRBD1 matching over 8 bases. The trim removed 10 bases at V and 0 bases at J, leaving 6 bases unmatched. Germline CDR1 MDHEN, CDR2 SYDVKM. The CDR3 is made up of 14 amino acids. The CDR3 DNA reads TGTGCCATCGCCGGACAGGGTAGCACAGATACGCAGTATTTT. Translated, it gives CAIAGQGSTDTQYF. The entire variable domain, with the rest obtained from reference TRBV28 and TRBJ2-3, is as follows: DVKVTQSSRYLVKRTGEKVFLECVQDMDHENMFWYRQDPGLGLRLIYFSYDVKMKEKGDIPEGYSVSREKKERFSLILESASTNQTSMYLCAIAGQGSTDTQYFGPGTRLTVL.

The chain has TRBV5-1 and TRBJ2-5, with D perhaps TRBD2 (6 bases). The CDR3 runs to 15 residues. V lost 2 bases and J 5 bases, leaving 16 bases between the germline ends. Germline V gives CDR1 SGHRS, CDR2 YFSETQ. This CDR3 is CASSFSLTRAETQYF. CDR3 bases: TGCGCCAGCAGCTTTTCCCTGACTAGGGCTGAGACCCAGTACTTC.

This chain connects TRBV29-1 to TRBJ2-1; 11 bases are a match to TRBD1. Per the germline V gene, CDR1 is SQVTM and CDR2 is ANQGSEA. The CDR3 is 12 residues long. V shed 4 bases, J shed 9 bases, and the junction held 2 bases outside the gene matches. The CDR3: CSVGDRGFEQFF. The CDR3 bases are TGCAGCGTTGGGGACAGGGGGTTTGAGCAGTTCTTC.